This is a list of T cell receptor beta chains from one sample in a study of beta chain features in type 1 diabetes. Assay: immunoSEQ multiplex PCR; the TCRdb copy retains only in-frame clones and omits some. The sample holds fewer than 150,000 clones; 6.9% are singletons and the top ten take about 1.4%. Sequenced input: central memory CD4+ T cells from blood. All receptors derive from a woman under 40 in good health. Both conserved end residues are part of each CDR3. A D gene is named only where the DNA matches it firmly. Clone size appears in some rows only: once, few, many, or a class for an expanded clone.

J gene | V gene | clone size | D gene | CDR3 DNA | CDR3 protein
TRBJ2-1 | TRBV27 | few | TRBD1 | TGTGCCAGCAGTTTGGACAGGGGCCTATACAATGAGCAGTTCTTC | CASSLDRGLYNEQFF
TRBJ2-5 | TRBV7-9 | many | TRBD1 | TGTGCCAGCAGCCGTGCCACAGGGGATTGGGGCGGAGACCCGACCCAGTACTTC | CASSRATGDWGGDPTQYF
TRBJ2-2 | TRBV7-2 | few | NA | TGTGCCAGCAGACTAGGGTCGGTCACCGGGGAGCTGTTTTTT | CASRLGSVTGELFF
TRBJ1-5 | TRBV7-8 | few | TRBD1 | TGTGCCAGCAGCATAGCGGTCCAGGGGGGAATTCAGCCCCAGCATTTT | CASSIAVQGGIQPQHF
TRBJ2-4 | TRBV5-6 | few | NA | TGTGCCAGCAGCTTGTGGCTAGCCAAAAACATTCAGTACTTC | CASSLWLAKNIQYF
TRBJ2-3 | TRBV4-2 | many | NA | TGTGCCAGCAGCCAAGATTGGAGCCTCACAGATACGCAGTATTTT | CASSQDWSLTDTQYF
TRBJ1-2 | TRBV6-1 | few | NA | TGTGCCAGCAGTGAAGCGCGGGGGGCAGCGGGGGACTATGGCTACACCTTC | CASSEARGAAGDYGYTF
TRBJ2-1 | TRBV30 | NA | TRBD2 | TGTGCCTGGAGTGTACTACCGGGAGGGCCCTTAATTAATGAGCAGTTCTTC | CAWSVLPGGPLINEQFF
TRBJ2-4 | TRBV15 | NA | NA | TGTGCCACCAGGGAGGAACCCACCAAAAACATTCAGTACTTC | CATREEPTKNIQYF
TRBJ2-7 | TRBV13 | NA | TRBD2 | TGTGCCAGCAGCTTATACGGGAGGGACTACGAGCAGTACTTC | CASSLYGRDYEQYF
TRBJ1-4 | TRBV28 | few | TRBD1 | TGTGCCAGCAGGGGACAGGGCGTAAAACTGTTTTTT | CASRGQGVKLFF
TRBJ2-1 | TRBV7-9 | few | TRBD2 | TGTGCCAGCAGCTTCGGCGGGAGTAGAGCCAATGAGCAGTTCTTC | CASSFGGSRANEQFF
TRBJ2-2 | TRBV7-9 | NA | TRBD2 | TGTGCCAGCAGCTGGACTAGCGGGAGTCTCTCCGGGGAGCTGTTTTTT | CASSWTSGSLSGELFF
TRBJ2-4 | TRBV28 | few | NA | TGTGCCAGCAGTTTCTCCAGGGGGGTCAAAAACATTCAGTACTTC | CASSFSRGVKNIQYF
TRBJ2-7 | TRBV7-2 | few | TRBD2 | TGTGCCAGCAGCCTCGCGGGAGGGCCAGCCTACGAGCAGTACTTC | CASSLAGGPAYEQYF
TRBJ2-2 | TRBV29-1 | NA | TRBD1 | TGCAGCACTGCCGGGACAGGGAGGTACACCGGGGAGCTGTTTTTT | CSTAGTGRYTGELFF
TRBJ2-1 | TRBV29-1 | NA | TRBD2 | TGCAGCGTTACCAGGACTAGCGGGGGCAATGAGCAGTTCTTC | CSVTRTSGGNEQFF
TRBJ2-5 | TRBV11-2 | many | TRBD1 | TGTGCCAGCAGCCCCGACAGGGGAGAGACCCAGTACTTC | CASSPDRGETQYF
TRBJ2-7 | TRBV4-3 | few | TRBD2 | TGCGCCAGCAGCCAAGTCCCGGGACTAGCCCCCTACGAGCAGTACTTC | CASSQVPGLAPYEQYF
TRBJ2-1 | TRBV5-4 | NA | TRBD2 | TGTGCCAGCAGCTTGGCCCCCCTAGCGGGAGTTGAGCAGTTCTTC | CASSLAPLAGVEQFF
TRBJ2-7 | TRBV6-5 | few | TRBD2 | TGTGCCAGCAAGGAGCGGGGCTCCTACGAGCAGTACTTC | CASKERGSYEQYF
TRBJ2-5 | TRBV7-9 | few | TRBD1 | TGTGCCAGCAGCTTAGCCCCCGGGACAGAAGAGACCCAGTACTTC | CASSLAPGTEETQYF
TRBJ2-3 | TRBV19 | many | TRBD1 | TGTGCCAGTCGGAAGGGACAGGGGCTCGCAGATACGCAGTATTTT | CASRKGQGLADTQYF
TRBJ1-1 | TRBV2 | many | TRBD1 | TGTGCCAGCAGTTTCACAGGGGTTAACACTGAAGCTTTCTTT | CASSFTGVNTEAFF
TRBJ1-5 | TRBV7-9 | NA | TRBD1 | TGTGCCAGCAGCCGACAGGGAGATCAGCCCCAGCATTTT | CASSRQGDQPQHF
TRBJ1-1 | TRBV19 | NA | NA | TGTGCCAGTAGTGAAAACCGGGGGACTGAAGCTTTCTTT | CASSENRGTEAFF
TRBJ1-1 | TRBV11-3 | NA | TRBD1 | TGTGCCAGCAGCCTAGGGGGCAACACAAACACTGAAGCTTTCTTT | CASSLGGNTNTEAFF
TRBJ2-7 | TRBV18 | NA | NA | TGTGCCAGCTCACCAGCGATGCGCGAGCAGTACTTC | CASSPAMREQYF
TRBJ1-1 | TRBV19 | NA | TRBD1 | TGTGCCAGTAGGAGGGGACAGGGGGTTCGCACTGAAGCTTTCTTT | CASRRGQGVRTEAFF
TRBJ2-7 | TRBV27 | NA | TRBD1 | TGTGCCAGCACGCGGACAGGCTCCTACGAGCAGTACTTC | CASTRTGSYEQYF
TRBJ2-7 | TRBV7-8 | few | TRBD2 | TGTGCCAGCAGCCTCATGGGAATAGCGGGAGGGCAGAGTCGCGAGCAGTACTTC | CASSLMGIAGGQSREQYF
TRBJ2-5 | TRBV5-6 | few | NA | TGTGCCAGCAGCTTGCGTATGGGGCTAGAGACCCAGTACTTC | CASSLRMGLETQYF
TRBJ2-5 | TRBV11-2 | few | NA | TGTGCCAGCAGCGCCGCGGGAAACCAAGAGACCCAGTACTTC | CASSAAGNQETQYF
TRBJ2-3 | TRBV5-4 | NA | NA | TGTGCCAGCAGCCGCGACTCAGGCGCAGGGAAGGTGGATACGCAGTATTTT | CASSRDSGAGKVDTQYF
TRBJ1-1 | TRBV28 | NA | NA | TGTGCCAGCAGTTTGACGCGGGAAGTTTTCTTT | CASSLTREVFF
TRBJ2-3 | TRBV29-1 | few | TRBD2 | TGCAGCGTGAGACCTTTGACTAGCGGACCCCGCACAGATACGCAGTATTTT | CSVRPLTSGPRTDTQYF
TRBJ1-4 | TRBV7-9 | NA | TRBD1 | TGTGCCAGCAGCTCGGACAGGGGAGGGGAAAAACTGTTTTTT | CASSSDRGGEKLFF
TRBJ2-7 | TRBV4-3 | few | TRBD1 | TGCGCCAGCAGCCAGGCCGGGACAGGGGGCGCCCCGATGCAGTACTTC | CASSQAGTGGAPMQYF
TRBJ1-1 | TRBV11-2 | few | TRBD1 | TGTGCCAGCAGCATGGACAGGGGAAAGACTGAAGCTTTCTTT | CASSMDRGKTEAFF
TRBJ2-3 | TRBV9 | NA | TRBD2 | TGTGCCAGCAGCGTAGGTCTGGCGGGAGCTTGGGCTACGCAGTATTTT | CASSVGLAGAWATQYF
TRBJ1-1 | TRBV9 | few | NA | TGTGCCAGCAGCGTGCAGGGATTGGACACTGAAGCTTTCTTT | CASSVQGLDTEAFF
TRBJ2-1 | TRBV7-2 | few | TRBD2 | TGTGCCAGCAGGGGTAGGACTAGCGGGAGCTCCTACAATGAGCAGTTCTTC | CASRGRTSGSSYNEQFF
TRBJ1-5 | TRBV28 | few | NA | TGTGCCAGCAGTTTTAGTCGAGTCAAAAATCAGCCCCAGCATTTT | CASSFSRVKNQPQHF